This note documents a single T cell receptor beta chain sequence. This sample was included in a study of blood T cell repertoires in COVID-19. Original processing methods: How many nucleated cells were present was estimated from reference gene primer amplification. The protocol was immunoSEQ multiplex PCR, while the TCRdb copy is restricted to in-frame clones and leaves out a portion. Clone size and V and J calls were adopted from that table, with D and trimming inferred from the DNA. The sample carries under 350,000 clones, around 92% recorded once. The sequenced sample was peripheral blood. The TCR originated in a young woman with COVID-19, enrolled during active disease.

DNA for the CDR3: TGTGCCTGGAGTGTTTTATCGGCTAGCGGGGAGGACAATGAGCAGTTCTTC. Amino acid sequence: CAWSVLSASGEDNEQFF. The rearrangement joins TRBV30 to TRBJ2-1, with TRBD2 identical over 9 bases. This CDR3 is built from 17 residues. J lost 5 bases, V lost 0 bases, and 11 bases had no gene match. Germline assignment: CDR1 GTSNPN and CDR2 SVGIG (reference sequence). Full variable domain (remainder filled in from reference TRBV30 and TRBJ2-1): SQTIHQWPATLVQPVGSPLSLECTVEGTSNPNLYWYRQAAGRGLQLLFYSVGIGQISSEVPQNLSASRPQDRQFILSSKKLLLSDSGFYLCAWSVLSASGEDNEQFFGPGTRLTVL.